A selection of T cell receptor beta chains follows, all from one sample in a study of molecular identifiers for immune sequencing clone quantification. TCRdb itself ran the PCR reads through MiXCR, one entry per CDR3 protein. The repertoire includes about half a million distinct CDR3 sequences, roughly 23% of them detected once, and under 0.85% sits in the top ten. Input material: naive CD8+ T cells from blood, with Jurkat cell RNA spiked in. These receptor sequences come from a human donor in good health. Some libraries in this study had Jurkat cell RNA spiked in. Each CDR3 is given with its conserved first and last residue. The order of the fields is D gene, J gene, clone size, V gene, CDR3 protein, CDR3 DNA. D genes are given only for firm matches. Clone size is stated in some rows and not others, as once, few, many or a class when expanded.

.,TRBJ1-1,many,TRBV20-1,CSARDRGGARTEAFF,TGCAGTGCTAGAGATCGGGGGGGGGCGCGGACTGAAGCTTTCTTT
.,TRBJ2-5,.,TRBV12-3/TRBV12-4,CASSPEVLGKTQYF,TGTGCCAGCTCCCCGGAGGTTCTCGGAAAGACCCAGTACTTC
.,TRBJ1-1,.,TRBV10-3,CAISDQKWNTEASF,TGTGCCATCAGTGACCAGAAATGGAACACTGAAGCTTCCTTT
.,TRBJ1-4,many,TRBV2,CASSEEGRRTTQNEKLFF,TGTGCCAGCAGTGAAGAGGGTAGACGGACCACGCAAAATGAAAAACTGTTTTTT
.,TRBJ1-1,few,TRBV27,CASSFEGSTEAFF,TGTGCCAGCAGTTTCGAGGGGAGTACTGAAGCTTTCTTT
.,TRBJ2-3,many,TRBV2,CASSDRASTDTQYF,TGTGCCAGCAGTGATCGGGCCAGCACAGATACGCAGTATTTT
.,TRBJ2-3,many,TRBV7-9,CASSLVSGGTNTDTQYF,TGTGCCAGCAGCTTAGTGTCGGGCGGAACCAACACAGATACGCAGTATTTT
.,TRBJ1-1,many,TRBV2,CASIGQSNTEAFF,TGTGCCAGCATTGGACAGAGTAACACTGAAGCTTTCTTT
.,TRBJ2-7,many,TRBV4-3,CASSPGWGYEQYF,TGCGCCAGCAGCCCCGGGTGGGGTTACGAGCAGTACTTC
.,TRBJ2-1,many,TRBV7-2,CASSLELTYNEQFF,TGTGCCAGCAGCTTAGAACTGACCTACAATGAGCAGTTCTTC
.,TRBJ1-1,.,TRBV5-6,CASSLDSDTEAFF,TGTGCCAGCAGCTTGGACAGTGACACTGAAGCTTTCTTT
TRBD1,TRBJ1-1,.,TRBV4-3,CASSPQGDWIMNTEAFF,TGCGCCAGCAGCCCTCAGGGGGACTGGATCATGAACACTGAAGCTTTCTTT
TRBD1,TRBJ2-3,many,TRBV20-1,CSGSDRGAASVTDTQYF,TGCAGTGGGTCTGACAGGGGGGCGGCTAGCGTTACAGATACGCAGTATTTT
.,TRBJ2-7,.,TRBV4-1,CASSQEGTNPYEQYF,TGCGCCAGCAGCCAAGAGGGGACGAATCCCTACGAGCAGTACTTC
TRBD2,TRBJ2-3,many,TRBV29-1,CSVGRREGTDTQYF,TGCAGCGTCGGGCGGCGGGAGGGCACAGATACGCAGTATTTT
.,TRBJ1-3,many,TRBV19,CASSTGTASSGNTIYF,TGTGCCAGTAGTACCGGGACGGCGAGCTCTGGAAACACCATATATTTT
.,TRBJ2-2,.,TRBV18,CASSPPSSTGGLFF,TGTGCCAGCTCACCACCGTCGAGTACCGGGGGGCTGTTTTTT
.,TRBJ2-3,few,TRBV23-1,CASSQRVGGTDTQYF,TGCGCCAGCAGTCAAAGGGTTGGGGGCACAGATACGCAGTATTTT
.,TRBJ2-1,.,TRBV12-5,CASGFRGDEQFF,TGTGCTAGTGGTTTCAGGGGAGATGAGCAGTTCTTC
TRBD1,TRBJ1-1,.,TRBV4-3,CASSQDAQGAGPTEAFF,TGCGCCAGCAGCCAAGATGCCCAGGGGGCGGGACCCACTGAAGCTTTCTTT
TRBD1,TRBJ2-3,.,TRBV3-1,CASSQALRGRTDTQYF,TGTGCCAGCAGCCAAGCTTTAAGGGGGCGCACAGATACGCAGTATTTT
.,TRBJ2-1,few,TRBV6-5,CASSDLVNNEQFF,TGTGCCAGCAGTGACCTAGTGAACAATGAGCAGTTCTTC
.,TRBJ2-1,.,TRBV11-2,CASSLGGPPPEFF,TGTGCCAGCAGCTTAGGGGGGCCCCCTCCGGAGTTCTTC
.,TRBJ2-4,many,TRBV7-2,CASSSSRTGDIQYF,TGTGCCAGCAGCTCCAGCAGGACGGGGGACATTCAGTACTTC
.,TRBJ2-3,many,TRBV29-1,CSADVGGNNPFTDTQYF,TGCAGCGCTGATGTGGGGGGCAACAACCCGTTCACAGATACGCAGTATTTT
.,TRBJ2-3,many,TRBV7-2,CASSSQGADTQYF,TGTGCCAGCAGCAGCCAAGGGGCAGATACGCAGTATTTT
.,TRBJ1-1,.,TRBV11-2,CAGSLEQDMNTEAFF,TGTGCCGGCAGCTTAGAACAAGACATGAACACTGAAGCTTTCTTT
TRBD2,TRBJ2-3,many,TRBV9,CASSTSGITDTQYF,TGTGCCAGCAGCACTAGCGGAATCACAGATACGCAGTATTTT
.,TRBJ2-1,few,TRBV9,CASSVAPGGSLYNEQFF,TGTGCCAGCAGCGTAGCCCCGGGGGGCTCCTTATACAATGAGCAGTTCTTC
.,TRBJ1-3,.,TRBV7-9,CASSLALEEGRLGNTIYF,TGTGCCAGCAGCTTAGCGCTTGAGGAGGGCCGCCTTGGAAACACCATATATTTT
.,TRBJ2-7,many,TRBV5-6,CASSLWGIRNEQYF,TGTGCCAGCAGCTTGTGGGGCATCAGGAACGAGCAGTACTTC
TRBD2,TRBJ2-2,.,TRBV20-1,CSAREPGLAGGYAGELFF,TGCAGTGCTAGAGAGCCGGGACTAGCGGGGGGGTACGCCGGGGAGCTGTTTTTT
TRBD1,TRBJ1-2,.,TRBV29-1,CSVADQGGLGYTF,TGCAGCGTCGCTGATCAGGGGGGTCTTGGCTACACCTTC
TRBD2,TRBJ2-5,many,TRBV7-2,CASSLEGGQETQYF,TGTGCCAGCAGCTTGGAGGGAGGGCAAGAGACCCAGTACTTC
.,TRBJ1-4,.,TRBV3-2,CASSQEGAHEKLFF,TGTGCCAGCAGCCAAGAGGGGGCGCATGAAAAACTGTTTTTT
.,TRBJ2-7,few,TRBV6-2/TRBV6-3,CASRPDDTYLFYEQYF,TGTGCCAGCAGACCAGATGACACCTACCTGTTCTACGAGCAGTACTTC
TRBD2,TRBJ2-1,.,TRBV19,CASSWLAGVDEQFF,TGTGCCAGTAGTTGGCTAGCGGGAGTAGATGAGCAGTTCTTC
.,TRBJ2-3,.,TRBV25-1,CASSLYSTAPDTQYF,TGTGCCAGCAGCTTATATTCGACAGCCCCAGATACGCAGTATTTT